This is a list of T cell receptor beta chains from one sample in a study of shared clonotypes between healthy human individuals. Data came from immunoSEQ multiplex PCR; TCRdb stores just in-frame clones and leaves some out. The sample yields approximately 2,000,000 clones, around 90% seen once. Sequencing input: naive CD4+ T cells from PBMCs. Source of these receptors: a man between 18 and 29 years old in good health. Some clones in this sample may be carry-over from other donors' samples. CDR3s include the opening cysteine and the closing phenylalanine or tryptophan. Each record gives: V gene, clone size, D gene, J gene, CDR3 DNA, CDR3 protein. A D gene is named only where the DNA matches it firmly. Part of the rows lack a size; the others show once, few, many or a class for expanded clones.

>TRBV4-2|once|TRBD2|TRBJ2-7
TGTGCCAGCAGCCCCGGGGTAGCGGGAGGTGTCGAGCAGTACTTC
CASSPGVAGGVEQYF
>TRBV28|-|TRBD2|TRBJ2-6
TGTGCCAGCAGTTCATCCTGGACTAGCGGCTCTGGGGCCAACGTCCTGACTTTC
CASSSSWTSGSGANVLTF
>TRBV6-1|-|-|TRBJ2-3
TGTGCCAGCAACCGAGACACTAGCACAGATACGCAGTATTTT
CASNRDTSTDTQYF
>TRBV7-2|-|-|TRBJ1-1
TGTGCCAGCAGCTTAAGAGCAGGGACCACTGAAGCTTTCTTT
CASSLRAGTTEAFF
>TRBV7-2|-|-|TRBJ1-3
TGTGCCAGCAGCTTAGTATGGGGCGGTGGAAACACCATATATTTT
CASSLVWGGGNTIYF
>TRBV5-1|-|-|TRBJ1-1
TGCGCCAGCAGCTTGGCAGGGGACACTGAAGCTTTCTTT
CASSLAGDTEAFF
>TRBV2|-|-|TRBJ1-1
TGTGCCAGCTCATGGGAGAACACTGAAGCTTTCTTT
CASSWENTEAFF
>TRBV4-1|-|TRBD2|TRBJ2-3
TGCGCCAGCAGCTCAGGGGCGGGAGGGCGCACAGATACGCAGTATTTT
CASSSGAGGRTDTQYF
>TRBV15|-|TRBD2|TRBJ2-3
TGTGCCACCAGCAGAGGATCGGAGCTAGCGGGAGAGGGTACGCAGTATTTT
CATSRGSELAGEGTQYF
>TRBV30|once|TRBD1|TRBJ2-7
TGTGCCTGGAGTGGGGGACAGGGGAACGAGCAGTACTTC
CAWSGGQGNEQYF
>TRBV28|few|-|TRBJ1-3
TGTGCCAGCAGTCTAGGGCTCAACTCTGGAAACACCATATATTTT
CASSLGLNSGNTIYF
>TRBV5-1|-|-|TRBJ1-1
TGCGCCAGCAGTTCCGACGGATTGAACACTGAAGCTTTCTTT
CASSSDGLNTEAFF
>TRBV10-3|-|TRBD1|TRBJ2-7
TGTGCCATCAGCCGGGACAGGGGTACCGAGCAGTACTTC
CAISRDRGTEQYF
>TRBV19|once|-|TRBJ2-3
TGTGCCAGTACCTTGGAGGCGGGCTACACAGATACGCAGTATTTT
CASTLEAGYTDTQYF
>TRBV6-4|-|-|TRBJ2-2
TGTGCCAGCAGTGACAGGACCGGGGAGCTGTTTTTT
CASSDRTGELFF
>TRBV7-9|-|-|TRBJ1-1
TGTGCCAGCAGCTTAGCGCCAGGGCAGACTGAAGCTTTCTTT
CASSLAPGQTEAFF
>TRBV6-5|-|-|TRBJ1-6
TGTGCCAGCAGTTACTGGGCACAAGGCGATTCACCCCTCCACTTT
CASSYWAQGDSPLHF
>TRBV5-4|-|TRBD2|TRBJ2-2
TGTGCCAGCAGCCCCAGGACTAGCGGGAGCACCGGGGAGCTGTTTTTT
CASSPRTSGSTGELFF
>TRBV6-4|-|TRBD2|TRBJ2-3
TGTGCCAGCAGTGGGGGAGCGGGAGCGGGAGATACGCAGTATTTT
CASSGGAGAGDTQYF
>TRBV5-1|-|-|TRBJ1-4
TGCGCCAGCAGCTTGGGGGCCGGACATAATGAAAAACTGTTTTTT
CASSLGAGHNEKLFF
>TRBV7-6|-|-|TRBJ2-7
TGTGCCAGCAGCTTAGTTACAGATTCCTACGAGCAGTACTTC
CASSLVTDSYEQYF
>TRBV19|-|TRBD2|TRBJ2-1
TGTGCCAGCAGACCACTAGCGGGAGTAGTCTACAATGAGCAGTTCTTC
CASRPLAGVVYNEQFF
>TRBV9|-|TRBD1|TRBJ2-1
TGTGCCAGCAGCGTGTCCAGGGGGAACCGTTTTTTAGAGCAGTTCTTC
CASSVSRGNRFLEQFF
>TRBV29-1|-|-|TRBJ2-1
TGCAGCGTTGATCAGGGTGGCAATGAGCAGTTCTTC
CSVDQGGNEQFF
>TRBV9|-|-|TRBJ2-3
TGTGCCAGCAGCGTAGTCCCAAGCACAGATACGCAGTATTTT
CASSVVPSTDTQYF
>TRBV15|-|TRBD2|TRBJ2-1
TGTGCCACCAGCAGACCCCCGGGAGCGGGAGGGAGAAATGAGCAGTTCTTC
CATSRPPGAGGRNEQFF
>TRBV4-2|once|TRBD1|TRBJ2-5
TGTGCCAGCAGCCCTCGGACAGGGACAAGGGAGACCCAGTACTTC
CASSPRTGTRETQYF
>TRBV30|-|-|TRBJ1-2
TGTGCCTGGAGCCACTCTAGGAGGGACTATGGCTACACCTTC
CAWSHSRRDYGYTF
>TRBV5-1|-|TRBD1|TRBJ2-1
TGCGCCAGCAGCACAGGGGTCCGCTCCTACAATGAGCAGTTCTTC
CASSTGVRSYNEQFF
>TRBV6-5|-|-|TRBJ2-6
TGTGCCAGCAGTTACCGAGGTTCTGGGGCCAACGTCCTGACTTTC
CASSYRGSGANVLTF
>TRBV28|-|TRBD1|TRBJ2-7
TGTGCCAGCGGAGGCCGGGACAGGGGAACCTACGAGCAGTACTTC
CASGGRDRGTYEQYF
>TRBV9|-|TRBD1|TRBJ1-1
TGTGCCAGCAGCGTGCTCCGGGACAGTCGATCAGCTTTCTTT
CASSVLRDSRSAFF
>TRBV6-5|-|TRBD1|TRBJ2-7
TGTGCCAGCGCGACTCCTCGACAGGGGGCTTACGAGCAGTACTTC
CASATPRQGAYEQYF
>TRBV5-4|once|TRBD2|TRBJ2-5
TGTGCCAGCAGCCAGCGCGGGGGAAAAGAGACCCAGTACTTC
CASSQRGGKETQYF
>TRBV5-1|-|-|TRBJ2-3
TGCGCCAGCAGCTTATTGTCACACCAGGCGGATACGCAGTATTTT
CASSLLSHQADTQYF
>TRBV2|-|TRBD1|TRBJ2-7
TGTGCCAGCAGTTTTGGACAGGGGGTTTCTAGCTACGAGCAGTACTTC
CASSFGQGVSSYEQYF
>TRBV7-6|-|TRBD1|TRBJ1-4
TGTGCCAGCAGACAGGGGGTTACTAATGAAAAACTGTTTTTT
CASRQGVTNEKLFF
>TRBV20-1|-|-|TRBJ2-7
TGCAGTGCTTTCGACTACGAGCAGTACTTC
CSAFDYEQYF
>TRBV6-1|-|-|TRBJ2-7
TGTGCCAGCAGTGAGGCCTACAGGGCGGCCTACGAGCAGTACTTC
CASSEAYRAAYEQYF
>TRBV11-1|few|TRBD1|TRBJ2-1
TGTGCCAGCAGCTTAGATTGGGACAGGAGCAATGAGCAGTTCTTC
CASSLDWDRSNEQFF
>TRBV6-1|-|-|TRBJ1-1
TGTGCCAGCAGTAAAGGGACCATGAACACTGAAGCTTTCTTT
CASSKGTMNTEAFF
>TRBV6-5|-|-|TRBJ2-7
TGTGCCAGCAGTCGGGACACTCTCTCCTACGAGCAGTACTTC
CASSRDTLSYEQYF
>TRBV6-6|-|-|TRBJ1-1
TGTGCCAGCAGTTACGGGGGAGGAGCTTTCTTT
CASSYGGGAFF
>TRBV7-3|once|-|TRBJ2-2
TGTGCCAGCAGCCTCAGCGGTGTCAGGGAGCTGTTTTTT
CASSLSGVRELFF
>TRBV19|-|TRBD1|TRBJ1-2
TGTGCCACCAGGACAGGGGTCTATGGCTACACCTTC
CATRTGVYGYTF
>TRBV4-2|-|TRBD1|TRBJ2-7
TGTGCCAGCAGCCAGCAGGGACAGGGCTACGAGCAGTACTTC
CASSQQGQGYEQYF
>TRBV7-3|once|-|TRBJ2-7
TGTGCCAGCAGTTCTGGGGGTCTTGCCGAGCAGTACTTC
CASSSGGLAEQYF
>TRBV5-1|-|TRBD2|TRBJ2-5
TGCGCCAGCAGCTTAGGTGCGGGAGGGGCAGAGACCCAGTACTTC
CASSLGAGGAETQYF
>TRBV19|once|TRBD1|TRBJ1-1
TGTGCCACCATCGACAGGGTAAACACTGAAGCTTTCTTT
CATIDRVNTEAFF
>TRBV6-5|few|-|TRBJ1-1
TGTGCCAGCTGGAGTACCACTGAAGCTTTCTTT
CASWSTTEAFF
>TRBV18|once|-|TRBJ1-2
TGTGCCAGCCGTGCAACAGGGACGGGGAACTATGGCTACACCTTC
CASRATGTGNYGYTF
>TRBV6-1|-|TRBD1|TRBJ1-5
TGTGCCAGCAGTGGACAGGGAGTAGATCAGCCCCAGCATTTT
CASSGQGVDQPQHF
>TRBV5-8|-|-|TRBJ1-2
TGTGCCAGCAGCTGGGGGAGTAGAGCAGGGACTGGTGGCTACACCTTC
CASSWGSRAGTGGYTF
>TRBV6-6|-|-|TRBJ2-7
TGTGCCAGCAGTTACGCGGGCTACGAGCAGTACTTC
CASSYAGYEQYF
>TRBV29-1|-|-|TRBJ2-1
TGCAGCGTTGGTTTGGCTAGCGTGTCTAGTGAGCAGTTCTTC
CSVGLASVSSEQFF
>TRBV29-1|-|TRBD2|TRBJ2-1
TGCAGCGCAAGGACTAGCGGGAGACCGAGCTCCTACAATGAGCAGTTCTTC
CSARTSGRPSSYNEQFF
>TRBV5-1|-|TRBD2|TRBJ2-3
TGCGCCAGCAGCTTCAGCAACGGGGGAGGGACAGATACGCAGTATTTT
CASSFSNGGGTDTQYF
>TRBV9|-|-|TRBJ2-4
TGTGCCAGCAGCGCGCGAGGGGAAGCCAAAAACATTCAGTACTTC
CASSARGEAKNIQYF
>TRBV19|-|TRBD1|TRBJ2-7
TGTGCCAGTAGTCCGACCCTGACAGGGAACGAGCAGTACTTC
CASSPTLTGNEQYF
>TRBV30|-|TRBD2|TRBJ2-1
TGTGCCTGGGCCGGGGGGGATGAGCAGTTCTTC
CAWAGGDEQFF